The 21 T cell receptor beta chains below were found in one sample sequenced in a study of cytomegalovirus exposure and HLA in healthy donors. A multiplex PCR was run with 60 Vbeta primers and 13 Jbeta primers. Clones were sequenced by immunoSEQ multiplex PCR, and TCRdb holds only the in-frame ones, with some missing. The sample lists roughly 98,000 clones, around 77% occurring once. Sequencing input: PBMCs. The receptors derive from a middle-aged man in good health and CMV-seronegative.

CDR3 loop: CASSEERGGGGYF. For the CDR3, the DNA is TGTGCCAGCAGTGAAGAGCGGGGCGGGGGCGGATACTTC. The J gene is TRBJ2-5, the V gene TRBV2; weak D call: TRBD2 (7 bases). CDR3 length equals 13 residues. V lost 1 base and J 14 bases, leaving 17 bases between the germline ends. CDR1 SNHLY and CDR2 FYNNEI come from the germline V gene. Full variable domain (remainder filled in from reference TRBV2 and TRBJ2-5): EPEVTQTPSHQVTQMGQEVILRCVPISNHLYFYWYRQILGQKVEFLVSFYNNEISEKSEIFDDQFSVERPDGSNFTLKIRSTKLEDSAMYFCASSEERGGGGYFGPGTRLLVL.

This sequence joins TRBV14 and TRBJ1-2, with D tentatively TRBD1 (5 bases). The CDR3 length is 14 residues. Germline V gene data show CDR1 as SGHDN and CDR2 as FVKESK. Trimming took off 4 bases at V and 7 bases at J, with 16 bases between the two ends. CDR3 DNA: TGTGCCAGCAGCCTTGCGACAGACGTCGGTGGCTACACCTTC. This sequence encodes CASSLATDVGGYTF.

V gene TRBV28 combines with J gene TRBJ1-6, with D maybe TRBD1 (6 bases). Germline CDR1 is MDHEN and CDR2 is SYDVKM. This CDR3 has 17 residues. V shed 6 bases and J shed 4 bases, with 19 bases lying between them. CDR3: CASRGVTGNGYNSPLHF. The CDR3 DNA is TGTGCCAGCAGGGGGGTTACAGGGAACGGATATAATTCACCCCTCCACTTT.

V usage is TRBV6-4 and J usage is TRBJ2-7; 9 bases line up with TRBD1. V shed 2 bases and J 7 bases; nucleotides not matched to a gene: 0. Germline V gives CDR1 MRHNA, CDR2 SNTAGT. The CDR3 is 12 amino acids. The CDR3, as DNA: TGTGCCAGCAGTGACGGGACAGGGGAGCAGTACTTC. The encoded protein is CASSDGTGEQYF.

The CDR3 sequence: CAWSVPTAYNSPLHF. The CDR3 region has the DNA TGTGCCTGGAGTGTACCGACAGCTTATAATTCACCCCTCCACTTT. The chain recombines TRBV30 with TRBJ1-6; the D gene is possibly TRBD1 (5 bases). Germline V gene sequence: CDR1 GTSNPN, CDR2 SVGIG (reference sequence). The CDR3 has 15 amino acids. Deletions cut 0 bases from V and 4 bases from J, with 10 bases between.

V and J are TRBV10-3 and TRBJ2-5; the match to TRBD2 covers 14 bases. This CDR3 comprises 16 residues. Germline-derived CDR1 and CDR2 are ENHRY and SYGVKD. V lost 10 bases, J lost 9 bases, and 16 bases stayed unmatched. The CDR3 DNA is TGTGCCACTGGGACTAGCGGGAGTGTTGGGCCGGGGGCCCAGTACTTC. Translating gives CATGTSGSVGPGAQYF.

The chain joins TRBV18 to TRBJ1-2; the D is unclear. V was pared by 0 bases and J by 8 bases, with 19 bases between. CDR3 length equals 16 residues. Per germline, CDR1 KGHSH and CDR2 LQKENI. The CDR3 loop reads CASSPPLGSGNGGYTF. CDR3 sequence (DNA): TGTGCCAGCTCACCACCCCTAGGTTCCGGTAATGGAGGCTACACCTTC.

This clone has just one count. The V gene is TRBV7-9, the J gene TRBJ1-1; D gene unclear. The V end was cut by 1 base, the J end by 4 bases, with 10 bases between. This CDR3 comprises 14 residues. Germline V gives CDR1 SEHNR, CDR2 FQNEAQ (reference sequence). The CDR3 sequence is CASSLDMGGTEAFF. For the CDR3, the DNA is TGTGCCAGCAGCTTAGATATGGGAGGCACTGAAGCTTTCTTT.

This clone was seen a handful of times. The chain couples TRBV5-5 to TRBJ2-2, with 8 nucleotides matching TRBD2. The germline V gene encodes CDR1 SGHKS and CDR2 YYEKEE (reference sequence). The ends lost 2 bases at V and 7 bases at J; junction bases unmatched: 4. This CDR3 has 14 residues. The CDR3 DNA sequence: TGTGCCAGCAGCTTAGCGGGAGAGCTCGGGGAGCTGTTTTTT. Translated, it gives CASSLAGELGELFF.

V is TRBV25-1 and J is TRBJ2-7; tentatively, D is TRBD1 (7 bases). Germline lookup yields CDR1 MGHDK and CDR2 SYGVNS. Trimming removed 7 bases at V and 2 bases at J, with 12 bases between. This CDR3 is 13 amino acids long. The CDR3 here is CASMRGQTYEQYF. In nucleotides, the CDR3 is TGTGCCAGCATGCGGGGACAGACCTACGAGCAGTACTTC.

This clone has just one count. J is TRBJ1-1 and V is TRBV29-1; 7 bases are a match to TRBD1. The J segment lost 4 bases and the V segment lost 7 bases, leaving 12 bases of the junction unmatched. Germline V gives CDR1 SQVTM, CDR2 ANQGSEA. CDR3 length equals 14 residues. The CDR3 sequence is CSDETGLGGTEAFF. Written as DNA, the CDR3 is TGCAGCGATGAGACAGGGTTGGGAGGCACTGAAGCTTTCTTT.

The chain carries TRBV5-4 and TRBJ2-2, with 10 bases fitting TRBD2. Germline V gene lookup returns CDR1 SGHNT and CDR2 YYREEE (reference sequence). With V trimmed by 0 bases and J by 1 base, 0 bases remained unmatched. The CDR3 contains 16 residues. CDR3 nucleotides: TGTGCCAGCAGCTTGGGGACTAGCGGGAACACCGGGGAGCTGTTTTTT. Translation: CASSLGTSGNTGELFF.

The CDR3 protein is CACIAGQGLRYEQYF. As DNA, the CDR3 is TGTGCCTGTATAGCCGGACAGGGCCTCCGCTACGAGCAGTACTTC. The V call is TRBV30, the J call TRBJ2-7; 8 bases fit TRBD1. The germline gives CDR1 GTSNPN, CDR2 SVGIG (reference sequence). This CDR3 is 15 amino acids long. J gave up 3 bases and V 6 bases, and 13 bases lay outside the gene matches.

This CDR3 reads CASTRAGGGDTGELFF. The DNA of the CDR3 is TGCGCCAGCACCAGAGCGGGAGGAGGGGACACCGGGGAGCTGTTTTTT. The V call is TRBV5-1, the J call TRBJ2-2, with TRBD2 identical over 9 bases. V shed 6 bases, J shed 3 bases, and the junction held 9 bases outside the gene matches. The CDR3 length is 16 residues. Germline CDR1 reads SGHRS; CDR2 reads YFSETQ. Full variable domain (outside the CDR3, taken from reference TRBV5-1 and TRBJ2-2): KAGVTQTPRYLIKTRGQQVTLSCSPISGHRSVSWYQQTPGQGLQFLFEYFSETQRNKGNFPGRFSGRQFSNSRSEMNVSTLELGDSALYLCASTRAGGGDTGELFFGEGSRLTVL.

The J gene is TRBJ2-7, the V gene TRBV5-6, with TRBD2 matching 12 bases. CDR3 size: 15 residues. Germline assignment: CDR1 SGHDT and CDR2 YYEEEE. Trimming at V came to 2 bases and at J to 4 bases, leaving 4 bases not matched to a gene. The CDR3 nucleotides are TGTGCCAGCAGCTTACGACTAGCGGGAGAGTACGAGCAGTACTTC. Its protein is CASSLRLAGEYEQYF.

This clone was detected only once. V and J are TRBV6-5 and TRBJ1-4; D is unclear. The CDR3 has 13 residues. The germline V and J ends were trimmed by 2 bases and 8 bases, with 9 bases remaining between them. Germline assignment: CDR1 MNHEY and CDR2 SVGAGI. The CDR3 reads CASSYLGGEKLFF. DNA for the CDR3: TGTGCCAGCAGTTACCTCGGCGGGGAAAAACTGTTTTTT.

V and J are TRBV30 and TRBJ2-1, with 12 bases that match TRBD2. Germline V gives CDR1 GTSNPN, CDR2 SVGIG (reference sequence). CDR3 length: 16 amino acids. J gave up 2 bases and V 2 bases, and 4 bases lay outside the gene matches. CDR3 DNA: TGTGCCTGGAGTCCCCGACTAGCGGGAGCCTACAATGAGCAGTTCTTC. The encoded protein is CAWSPRLAGAYNEQFF.

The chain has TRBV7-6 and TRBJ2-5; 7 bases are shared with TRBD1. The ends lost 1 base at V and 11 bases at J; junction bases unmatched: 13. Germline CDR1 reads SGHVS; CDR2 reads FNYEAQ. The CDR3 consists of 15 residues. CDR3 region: CASSLVAGQVGEQYF. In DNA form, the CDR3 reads TGTGCCAGCAGCTTAGTTGCCGGACAGGTAGGGGAGCAGTACTTC.

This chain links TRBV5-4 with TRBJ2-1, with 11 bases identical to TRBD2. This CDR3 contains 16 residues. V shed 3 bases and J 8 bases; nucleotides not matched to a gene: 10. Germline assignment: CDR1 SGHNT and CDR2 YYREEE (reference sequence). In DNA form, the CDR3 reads TGTGCCAGCAGCTGGAATAGCGGGGGGGCGAAGTATGAGCAGTTCTTC. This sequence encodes CASSWNSGGAKYEQFF.

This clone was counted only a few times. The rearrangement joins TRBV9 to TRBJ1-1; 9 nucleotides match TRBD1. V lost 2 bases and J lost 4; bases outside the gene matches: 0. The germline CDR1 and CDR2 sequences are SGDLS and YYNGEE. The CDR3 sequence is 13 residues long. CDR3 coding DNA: TGTGCCAGCAGCGTGGACAGGGGCACTGAAGCTTTCTTT. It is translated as CASSVDRGTEAFF.

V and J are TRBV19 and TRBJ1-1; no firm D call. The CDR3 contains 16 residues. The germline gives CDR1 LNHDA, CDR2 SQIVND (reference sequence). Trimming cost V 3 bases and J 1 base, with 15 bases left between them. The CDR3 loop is CASSILGGLWNTEAFF. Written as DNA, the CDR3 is TGTGCCAGTAGTATTCTCGGAGGACTGTGGAACACTGAAGCTTTCTTT.